The 24 T cell receptor beta chains below come from one sample, sequenced in a study of cytomegalovirus exposure and HLA in healthy donors. The PCR was carried out with 60 Vbeta primers and 13 Jbeta primers. Some clones are missing from TCRdb's copy, which holds only in-frame ones; the method was immunoSEQ multiplex PCR. There are over 130,000 clones in the sample; around 74% occur only once, and 6% to 6.5% lies in the top ten. The sequenced sample was PBMCs. Receptor source: a man between 50 and 59 years old in good health and CMV-seropositive.

The chain combines TRBV19 with TRBJ2-7; 11 bases line up with TRBD2. Germline CDR1 LNHDA, CDR2 SQIVND (reference sequence). This CDR3 is 15 amino acids long. V dropped 3 bases and J dropped 3; count of bases not matched to a gene: 4. The CDR3 reads CASSMGLAEFYEQYF. Written as DNA, the CDR3 is TGTGCCAGTAGTATGGGACTAGCGGAGTTCTACGAGCAGTACTTC.

The CDR3 loop is CASSEGDTPGETQYF. Here the CDR3 DNA reads TGTGCCAGCAGTGAAGGGGACACCCCAGGGGAGACCCAGTACTTC. The rearrangement joins TRBV6-1 to TRBJ2-5; tentative D call: TRBD1 (6 bases). The CDR3 covers 15 residues. Deletions cut 1 base from V and 5 bases from J, with 14 bases between. Germline-derived CDR1 and CDR2 are MNHNS and SASEGT.

This clone was found a few times. The chain links TRBV11-2 to TRBJ2-1; 7 nucleotides match TRBD1. CDR1 SGHAT and CDR2 FQNNGV come from the germline V gene. The CDR3 consists of 14 residues. The V segment lost 5 bases and the J segment 5 bases; nucleotides outside the gene matches: 6. CDR3 nucleotides: TGTGCCAGCAGCCCAGGGGACAGCCACAATGAGCAGTTCTTC. Translating gives CASSPGDSHNEQFF.

This clone occurred a few times. This chain's CDR3 is CASSSRTGNTEAFF. CDR3 DNA sequence: TGTGCCAGCAGTTCCCGGACAGGGAACACTGAAGCTTTCTTT. The chain employs TRBV28 and TRBJ1-1; TRBD1 agrees at 7 bases. V lost 4 bases, J lost 1 base, and 3 bases stayed unmatched. CDR3 length equals 14 residues. Germline CDR1 and CDR2: MDHEN and SYDVKM.

The rearrangement uses TRBV2 and TRBJ2-1, with 8 bases matching TRBD1. The CDR3 totals 14 residues. CDR1 is SNHLY, CDR2 FYNNEI, per germline. Trimming cost V 8 bases and J 6 bases; bases outside gene matches: 9. The CDR3 nucleotides read TGTGCCAGCCGGGGACAGGTGATTGTCAATGAGCAGTTCTTC. It specifies CASRGQVIVNEQFF.

The rearrangement joins TRBV6-4 to TRBJ2-1; TRBD1 aligns across 7 bases. CDR3 size: 15 residues. Looked up from germline, CDR1 is MRHNA and CDR2 is SNTAGT. With V trimmed by 2 bases and J by 3 bases, 4 bases remained unmatched. CDR3 protein: CASSDAGGDYNEQFF. Here the CDR3 DNA reads TGTGCCAGCAGTGACGCAGGGGGAGACTACAATGAGCAGTTCTTC.

V and J are TRBV6-1 and TRBJ2-3; 7 nucleotides agree with TRBD1. The CDR3 has 14 residues. Trimming cost V 4 bases and J 4 bases; bases outside gene matches: 5. CDR1 and CDR2 (germline): MNHNS, SASEGT. CDR3 nucleotide sequence: TGTGCCAGCAGTGCCGACAGGGTAGCAGATACGCAGTATTTT. It is translated as CASSADRVADTQYF.

The J gene is TRBJ2-7, the V gene TRBV4-1, with a tentative D call TRBD2 (6 bases). CDR1 is MGHRA and CDR2 is YSYEKL in the germline V gene. The CDR3 extends over 14 amino acids. Trimming stripped 1 base from V and 4 bases from J, with 11 bases between. The CDR3 nucleotides are TGCGCCAGCAGCCAAGTCGAGACTAGTTACGAGCAGTACTTC. This codes for CASSQVETSYEQYF.

The CDR3 region is CASSIGTGRTTEAFF. CDR3 nucleotides: TGTGCCAGTAGTATAGGTACAGGGCGAACCACTGAAGCTTTCTTT. The chain uses TRBV19 and TRBJ1-1; a weak D match, TRBD1 (6 bases). This CDR3 spans 15 amino acids. With 1 base removed from V and 4 bases from J, the gap between germline ends came to 13 bases. Germline V gene data show CDR1 as LNHDA and CDR2 as SQIVND (reference sequence). The variable domain in full, completed from reference TRBV19 and TRBJ1-1, reads DGGITQSPKYLFRKEGQNVTLSCEQNLNHDAMYWYRQDPGQGLRLIYYSQIVNDFQKGDIAEGYSVSREKKESFPLTVTSAQKNPTAFYLCASSIGTGRTTEAFFGQGTRLTVV.

The chain employs TRBV30 and TRBJ1-1, with D possibly being TRBD1 (6 bases). The CDR3 totals 12 residues. The germline CDR1 and CDR2 sequences are GTSNPN and SVGIG (reference sequence). Trimming removed 2 bases from V and 6 bases from J, with 10 bases in between. The CDR3 nucleotides read TGTGCCTGGAGTCAACAGGGTTCTGAAGCTTTCTTT. Its protein product is CAWSQQGSEAFF.

V gene TRBV28 combines with J gene TRBJ2-1, with TRBD1 matching over 8 bases. This CDR3 has 15 residues. Looked up from germline, CDR1 is MDHEN and CDR2 is SYDVKM. V dropped 7 bases and J dropped 3; count of bases not matched to a gene: 8. CDR3 DNA sequence: TGTGCCAGCACCGCGGACAGGGACGGCTACAATGAGCAGTTCTTC. Translation: CASTADRDGYNEQFF.

The chain joins TRBV4-1 to TRBJ2-3, with 7 nucleotides matching TRBD1. The CDR3 length is 14 residues. V lost 5 bases and J lost 9; bases outside the gene matches: 11. The germline gives CDR1 MGHRA, CDR2 YSYEKL. CDR3 DNA sequence: TGCGCCAGCAGCTCGACAGGGAATCTCGACACGCAGTATTTT. Encoded protein: CASSSTGNLDTQYF.

This chain links TRBV7-9 with TRBJ1-6, with D perhaps matching TRBD1 (6 bases). The V gene lost 4 bases and the J gene lost 6 bases, with 13 bases spanning the gap. The length of the CDR3 is 15 residues. Germline V gene lookup returns CDR1 SEHNR and CDR2 FQNEAQ (reference sequence). In DNA, the CDR3 is TGTGCCAGCAGCTCCGGACAGTACATTAATTCACCCCTCCACTTT. Its protein is CASSSGQYINSPLHF.

The V gene is TRBV19, the J gene TRBJ1-5; D is uncertain. Germline CDR1 is LNHDA and CDR2 is SQIVND (reference sequence). The CDR3 is 14 residues long. V was shortened by 3 bases and J by 7 bases, with 13 bases between the two germline ends. The CDR3 DNA is TGTGCCAGTAGTATGCGGTCACCTGGCCAGCCCCAGCATTTT. It translates to CASSMRSPGQPQHF.

CDR3 sequence reads: CASSLWTAGWSTDTQYF. The CDR3 nucleotides are TGTGCCAGCAGTTTATGGACGGCGGGGTGGAGCACAGATACGCAGTATTTT. The rearrangement joins TRBV28 to TRBJ2-3; tentative D call: TRBD2 (6 bases). V shed 0 bases and J shed 0 bases, with 13 bases lying between them. This CDR3 region has 17 residues. The germline V gene has CDR1 MDHEN and CDR2 SYDVKM.

The rearrangement uses TRBV28 and TRBJ1-4; D is unresolved. From germline, CDR1 is MDHEN and CDR2 SYDVKM. The CDR3 contains 16 residues. V was cut by 4 bases and J by 3 bases, with 15 bases left in between. As DNA, the CDR3 is TGTGCCAGCAGTTCTCCCCGTAAGTCGGCTAATGAAAAACTGTTTTTT. Protein product: CASSSPRKSANEKLFF.

The CDR3 coding sequence is TGCGCCAGCAGCTTCCAGGCTAGCGGGGGCCAAGAGACCCAGTACTTC. The encoded protein is CASSFQASGGQETQYF. The V gene is TRBV5-1, the J gene TRBJ2-5, with 10 bases fitting TRBD2. CDR3 size: 16 residues. Trimming at V came to 2 bases and at J to 1 base, leaving 5 bases not matched to a gene. From germline, CDR1 is SGHRS and CDR2 YFSETQ.

This chain connects TRBV5-1 to TRBJ2-4; D perhaps matches TRBD1 (5 bases). Germline lookup yields CDR1 SGHRS and CDR2 YFSETQ. The CDR3 extends over 16 amino acids. Trimming took off 0 bases at V and 4 bases at J, with 14 bases between the two ends. CDR3 sequence (DNA): TGCGCCAGCAGCTTGGGGTCCAGACAGACAAAAAACATTCAGTACTTC. Protein sequence: CASSLGSRQTKNIQYF. The full variable domain, rest sourced from reference TRBV5-1 and TRBJ2-4, is KAGVTQTPRYLIKTRGQQVTLSCSPISGHRSVSWYQQTPGQGLQFLFEYFSETQRNKGNFPGRFSGRQFSNSRSEMNVSTLELGDSALYLCASSLGSRQTKNIQYFGAGTRLSVL.

The chain combines TRBV6-1 with TRBJ1-6; D is unclear. Trimming stripped 8 bases from V and 0 bases from J, with 11 bases between. CDR1 MNHNS and CDR2 SASEGT come from the germline V gene. The CDR3 spans 15 residues. The CDR3 here is CASYGFSSYNSPLHF. CDR3 sequence (DNA): TGTGCCAGCTACGGGTTTAGCTCCTATAATTCACCCCTCCACTTT.

This clone was seen a single time. The chain uses TRBV5-6 and TRBJ2-7; D unclear. Germline CDR1 reads SGHDT; CDR2 reads YYEEEE. Trimming took off 0 bases at V and 3 bases at J, with 10 bases between the two ends. The CDR3 covers 14 residues. CDR3 residues: CASSLGHGNYEQYF. Written as DNA, the CDR3 is TGTGCCAGCAGCTTGGGACACGGAAACTACGAGCAGTACTTC.

The chain uses TRBV2 and TRBJ2-1; TRBD2 matches 9 bases. Trimming at V came to 7 bases and at J to 3 bases, leaving 7 bases not matched to a gene. The CDR3 covers 15 residues. The germline CDR1 and CDR2 sequences are SNHLY and FYNNEI. The CDR3 protein is CASNSGTSIYNEQFF. The CDR3, as DNA: TGTGCCAGCAACTCCGGGACTAGCATCTACAATGAGCAGTTCTTC.

The J gene is TRBJ2-7, the V gene TRBV15; D uncertain. Trimming removed 6 bases at V and 0 bases at J, with 6 bases between. The CDR3 is made up of 12 amino acids. Germline V gene sequence: CDR1 LNHNV, CDR2 YYDKDF (reference sequence). The CDR3 DNA follows: TGTGCCACCAGGGGCAACTCCTACGAGCAGTACTTC. This translates into CATRGNSYEQYF. Using reference TRBV15 and TRBJ2-7 for the parts outside the CDR3, the full variable domain is DAMVIQNPRYQVTQFGKPVTLSCSQTLNHNVMYWYQQKSSQAPKLLFHYYDKDFNNEADTPDNFQSRRPNTSFCFLDIRSPGLGDTAMYLCATRGNSYEQYFGPGTRLTVT.

The sample holds a few counts of this clone. The genes are TRBV11-2 and TRBJ2-1; weak D call: TRBD2 (6 bases). This CDR3 is built from 13 residues. CDR1 and CDR2 (germline): SGHAT, FQNNGV. Deletions cut 5 bases from V and 6 bases from J, with 11 bases between. Here the CDR3 DNA reads TGTGCCAGCAGCCGGGGACTGCTCAATGAGCAGTTCTTC. It translates to CASSRGLLNEQFF.

The chain has TRBV6-5 and TRBJ2-7; 7 positions match TRBD2. The CDR3 consists of 14 residues. Trimming cost V 7 bases and J 3 bases; bases outside gene matches: 9. Per germline, CDR1 MNHEY and CDR2 SVGAGI. This CDR3 is CASTTGGDFYEQYF. In DNA form, the CDR3 reads TGTGCCAGCACGACGGGAGGAGACTTCTACGAGCAGTACTTC.